This paragraph reports one T cell receptor (beta chain). These data originate in a study of blood T cell repertoires in COVID-19. Using immunoSEQ multiplex PCR, the repertoire was profiled, and TCRdb retains in-frame clones only, with some absent. The sample consists of under 450,000 clones, about 80% of them appearing once. Trimming removed 8 bases at V and 0 bases at J, with 8 bases between. CDR3 length: 12 amino acids. CDR1 is MNHEY and CDR2 is SVGAGI in the germline V gene. The J gene is TRBJ2-7, the V gene TRBV6-5; D is perhaps TRBD2 (6 bases). Sequencing was carried out using peripheral blood. The receptor was isolated from a human donor with acute or convalescent COVID-19. The donor label of this sample is uncertain. CDR3 in amino acids: CASQTSSYEQYF. The CDR3 DNA is TGTGCCAGCCAGACTAGCTCCTACGAGCAGTACTTC.